The 23 T cell receptor beta chains below were found in one sample sequenced in a study of blood T cell repertoires in COVID-19. Repertoires were generated with immunoSEQ multiplex PCR, while TCRdb's copy carries only in-frame clones and drops some. The sample includes about 110,000 clones, less than 85% seen only once; the top ten take approximately 4.2%. The source material was peripheral blood. The source of these receptors is a human donor in a cohort sampled during active or convalescent COVID-19.

The chain recombines TRBV12-3 or TRBV12-4 with TRBJ1-4; D ambiguous. V lost 2 bases, J lost 2 bases, and 3 bases lay in between. The CDR3 covers 13 residues. The CDR3 coding sequence is TGTGCCAGCAGTTTAAGCACTAATGAAAAACTGTTTTTT. Encoded protein: CASSLSTNEKLFF.

The rearrangement joins TRBV5-6 to TRBJ1-1; 7 nucleotides agree with TRBD1. CDR3 length: 12 amino acids. Germline loops: CDR1 SGHDT, CDR2 YYEEEE. The V segment lost 3 bases and the J segment 7 bases; nucleotides outside the gene matches: 3. The CDR3 protein is CASSWDRYEAFF. The CDR3, as DNA: TGTGCCAGCAGCTGGGACAGATATGAAGCTTTCTTT.

This clone has just one count. The chain uses TRBV7-2 and TRBJ1-5, with 8 bases identical to TRBD1. This CDR3 region has 14 residues. J lost 6 bases, V lost 3 bases, and 4 bases had no gene match. Germline V gives CDR1 SGHTA, CDR2 FQGNSA. In DNA form, the CDR3 reads TGTGCCAGCAGCTTTGACAGGGGTGGTCAGCCCCAGCATTTT. This sequence encodes CASSFDRGGQPQHF.

The chain links TRBV18 to TRBJ2-3; no clear D gene. V was shortened by 4 bases and J by 0 bases, with 5 bases between the two germline ends. CDR1 is KGHSH and CDR2 is LQKENI in the germline V gene. CDR3 length: 13 amino acids. CDR3 region: CASSLTSTDTQYF. CDR3 bases: TGTGCCAGCTCACTAACTAGCACAGATACGCAGTATTTT.

V gene TRBV6-5 combines with J gene TRBJ2-5; 12 bases map to TRBD2. This CDR3 is 15 amino acids long. V lost 4 bases to trimming and J lost 5 bases; unmatched junction nucleotides: 5. Germline lookup yields CDR1 MNHEY and CDR2 SVGAGI. The CDR3, as DNA: TGTGCCAGCAGTTTCCTAGCGGGAGGGCGGGAGACCCAGTACTTC. Protein sequence: CASSFLAGGRETQYF.

The rearrangement joins TRBV27 to TRBJ1-5, with D perhaps TRBD1 (5 bases). V was shortened by 0 bases and J by 3 bases, with 15 bases between the two germline ends. Germline V gene sequence: CDR1 MNHEY, CDR2 SMNVEV (reference sequence). This CDR3 spans 17 amino acids. CDR3 residues: CASSLSSGAVINQPQHF. CDR3 sequence (DNA): TGTGCCAGCAGTTTATCGAGTGGGGCCGTAATCAATCAGCCCCAGCATTTT.

The rearrangement links TRBV18 to TRBJ1-1, with 9 nucleotides matching TRBD1. The CDR3 runs 13 residues. The trim removed 3 bases at V and 14 bases at J, leaving 10 bases unmatched. CDR1 and CDR2 (germline): KGHSH, LQKENI. The CDR3 is CASSPKDRGRDFF. DNA of the CDR3: TGTGCCAGCTCACCCAAGGACAGGGGACGTGACTTCTTT.

The CDR3 protein is CASSKNTARDGYTF. CDR3 DNA sequence: TGTGCCAGCAGTAAAAACACAGCCCGAGATGGCTACACCTTC. This sequence joins TRBV6-5 and TRBJ1-2; D unresolved. V shed 5 bases and J shed 6 bases, with 16 bases lying between them. Germline lookup yields CDR1 MNHEY and CDR2 SVGAGI. The CDR3 totals 14 residues.

The J gene is TRBJ1-5, the V gene TRBV4-1; 8 bases match TRBD1. The V segment lost 0 bases and the J segment 6 bases; nucleotides outside the gene matches: 7. Germline V lookup: CDR1 MGHRA, CDR2 YSYEKL. This CDR3 is 16 amino acids long. The chain's CDR3 is CASSQDGGRGLQPQHF. The CDR3 bases are TGCGCCAGCAGCCAAGACGGGGGCAGGGGGCTTCAGCCCCAGCATTTT.

There are a few counts of this clone. The chain carries TRBV11-2 and TRBJ1-4; D gene uncertain. The CDR3 is 15 amino acids. The germline gives CDR1 SGHAT, CDR2 FQNNGV. V was pared by 0 bases and J by 3 bases, with 8 bases between. CDR3 nucleotides: TGTGCCAGCAGCTTAGAACGGGGTTCTAATGAAAAACTGTTTTTT. Its translation is CASSLERGSNEKLFF.

The V gene is TRBV2, the J gene TRBJ1-2, with a possible D match to TRBD1 (5 bases). V gave up 4 bases and J gave up 3 bases, with 15 bases separating them. The CDR3 is 15 residues long. Germline loops: CDR1 SNHLY, CDR2 FYNNEI. CDR3: CASSVGGEDYYGYTF. The CDR3 DNA reads as TGTGCCAGCAGTGTCGGGGGTGAGGACTACTATGGCTACACCTTC.

The chain couples TRBV7-9 to TRBJ2-1; D unresolved. V was pared by 2 bases and J by 0 bases, with 5 bases between. The germline gives CDR1 SEHNR, CDR2 FQNEAQ (reference sequence). The CDR3 has 14 residues. CDR3 residues: CASSLSSSYNEQFF. CDR3 nucleotides: TGTGCCAGCAGCTTATCGAGCTCCTACAATGAGCAGTTCTTC.

This clone was seen a handful of times. A read error may produce the germline difference seen at one junction end. This chain joins TRBV5-1 and TRBJ2-1, with 9 bases matching TRBD1. The V gene's germline CDR1 is SGHRS and CDR2 YFSETQ. The CDR3 contains 15 residues. The CDR3 nucleotides are TGCGCCAGCACCTTGGACAGGGGTTCCTACAATGAGCAGTTCTTC. It translates to CASTLDRGSYNEQFF.

The CDR3 here is CASSLRGWGQANYGYTF. The CDR3 DNA follows: TGCGCCAGCAGCCTGAGGGGTTGGGGGCAAGCTAACTATGGCTACACCTTC. The chain links TRBV4-3 to TRBJ1-2; possibly TRBD1 for D (6 bases). The ends were cut back, 4 bases at V and 0 bases at J, with 18 bases in the middle. This CDR3 has 17 amino acids. CDR1 is LGHNA, CDR2 YSLEER, per germline.

This CDR3 is CASSHGGNEKLFF. CDR3 sequence (DNA): TGTGCCAGCTCACATGGGGGGAATGAAAAACTGTTTTTT. The chain joins TRBV18 to TRBJ1-4; perhaps TRBD1 as D (5 bases). The CDR3 consists of 13 residues. V was clipped by 4 bases and J by 5 bases, with 8 bases between them. Germline V gene data show CDR1 as KGHSH and CDR2 as LQKENI.

The chain couples TRBV18 to TRBJ1-6; D is unresolved. Per germline, CDR1 KGHSH and CDR2 LQKENI. The CDR3 is 18 residues long. The V and J ends lost 2 bases and 1 base respectively, with 15 bases between them. The DNA of the CDR3 is TGTGCCAGCTCACCATGGGCGAAGTCAGCTTCCTATAATTCACCCCTCCACTTT. It codes for CASSPWAKSASYNSPLHF.

The gene calls are TRBV10-3 and TRBJ1-5; D not certain. The CDR3 runs to 15 residues. Trimming pared 1 base from V and 0 bases from J, leaving 7 bases between. Germline V gene sequence: CDR1 ENHRY, CDR2 SYGVKD. In DNA, the CDR3 is TGTGCCATCAGTGAGTTGGCTGATAGCAATCAGCCCCAGCATTTT. Its translation is CAISELADSNQPQHF.

The chain uses TRBV7-2 and TRBJ2-3, with D hard to call. The CDR3 has 17 residues. Looked up from germline, CDR1 is SGHTA and CDR2 is FQGNSA. The germline V and J ends were trimmed by 5 bases and 0 bases, with 18 bases remaining between them. The CDR3 sequence is CASSPDWRHQSTDTQYF. CDR3 bases: TGTGCCAGCAGCCCCGACTGGCGGCACCAAAGCACAGATACGCAGTATTTT.

The chain uses TRBV24-1 and TRBJ1-2; TRBD1 matches 8 bases. CDR1 and CDR2 from the germline V gene are KGHDR and SFDVKD. The CDR3 loop spans 14 amino acids. Unmatched junction bases numbered 8, after V lost 6 bases and J lost 6 bases. CDR3 protein: CATSTGRGLDGYTF. DNA of the CDR3: TGTGCCACCAGTACCGGCAGGGGGCTTGATGGCTACACCTTC.

The V call is TRBV2, the J call TRBJ1-2; D is undetermined. This CDR3 is built from 12 residues. V lost 7 bases to trimming and J lost 1 base, with 7 bases between them. Germline-derived CDR1 and CDR2 are SNHLY and FYNNEI. The DNA for the CDR3 is TGTGCCAGCAATCGAGATAACTATGGCTACACCTTC. Amino acid sequence: CASNRDNYGYTF.

This clone was recorded only once. The genes are TRBV29-1 and TRBJ2-6; the match to TRBD2 covers 8 bases. Per the germline V gene, CDR1 is SQVTM and CDR2 is ANQGSEA. V was pared by 4 bases and J by 0 bases, with 8 bases of the junction left unmatched. CDR3 length: 17 residues. The CDR3 is CSVVVGGGFSGANVLTF. CDR3 nucleotide sequence: TGCAGCGTTGTCGTCGGCGGGGGGTTCTCTGGGGCCAACGTCCTGACTTTC.

This chain joins TRBV9 and TRBJ2-1, with D unclear. The CDR3 is 16 amino acids. Trimming took 6 bases from V and 1 from J, leaving 17 bases between them. Germline CDR1 is SGDLS and CDR2 is YYNGEE. The CDR3: CASKPIGGLSYNEQFF. The CDR3 region has the DNA TGTGCCAGCAAACCGATTGGCGGTCTTTCCTACAATGAGCAGTTCTTC.

By share, this clone ranks as medium-sized. This rearrangement joins TRBV7-3 to TRBJ2-7, with 10 bases aligning to TRBD2. Germline CDR1 reads SGHTA; CDR2 reads FQGTGA. This CDR3 comprises 15 residues. V shed 4 bases, J shed 2 bases, and the junction held 5 bases outside the gene matches. The CDR3 is CASSSGLAAPYEQYF. The CDR3 coding sequence is TGTGCCAGCAGCTCTGGACTAGCGGCGCCCTACGAGCAGTACTTC. Looking up the rest from reference TRBV7-3 and TRBJ2-7 gives the full variable domain: GAGVSQTPSNKVTEKGKYVELRCDPISGHTALYWYRQSLGQGPEFLIYFQGTGAADDSGLPNDRFFAVRPEGSVSTLKIQRTERGDSAVYLCASSSGLAAPYEQYFGPGTRLTVT.